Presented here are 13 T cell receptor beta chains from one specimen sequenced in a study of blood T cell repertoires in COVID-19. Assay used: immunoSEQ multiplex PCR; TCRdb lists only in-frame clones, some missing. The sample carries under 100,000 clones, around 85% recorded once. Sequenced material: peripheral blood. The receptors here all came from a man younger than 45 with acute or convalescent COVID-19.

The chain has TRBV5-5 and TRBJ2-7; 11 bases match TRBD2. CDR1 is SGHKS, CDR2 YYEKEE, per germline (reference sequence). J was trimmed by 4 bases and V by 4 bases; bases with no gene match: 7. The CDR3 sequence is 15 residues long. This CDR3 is CASSTSSGRQYEQYF. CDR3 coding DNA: TGTGCCAGCAGCACCTCTAGCGGGAGGCAGTACGAGCAGTACTTC. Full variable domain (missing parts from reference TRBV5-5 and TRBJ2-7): DAGVTQSPTHLIKTRGQQVTLRCSPISGHKSVSWYQQVLGQGPQFIFQYYEKEERGRGNFPDRFSARQFPNYSSELNVNALLLGDSALYLCASSTSSGRQYEQYFGPGTRLTVT.

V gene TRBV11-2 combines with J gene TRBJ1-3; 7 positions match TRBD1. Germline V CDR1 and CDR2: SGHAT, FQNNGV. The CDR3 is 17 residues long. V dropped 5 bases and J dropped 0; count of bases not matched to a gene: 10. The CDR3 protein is CASSIYGTASSGNTIYF. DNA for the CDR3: TGTGCCAGCAGCATATACGGGACAGCCAGCTCTGGAAACACCATATATTTT.

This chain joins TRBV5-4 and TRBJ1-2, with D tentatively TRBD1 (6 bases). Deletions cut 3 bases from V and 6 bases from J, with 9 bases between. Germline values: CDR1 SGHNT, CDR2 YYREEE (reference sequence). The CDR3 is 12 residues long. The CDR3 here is CASSSQGNGYTF. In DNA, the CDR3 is TGTGCCAGCAGCTCACAGGGAAATGGCTACACCTTC.

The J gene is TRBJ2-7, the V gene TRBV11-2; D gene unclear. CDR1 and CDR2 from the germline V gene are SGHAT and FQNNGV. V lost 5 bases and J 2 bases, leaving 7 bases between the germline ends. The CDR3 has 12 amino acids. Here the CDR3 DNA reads TGTGCCAGCAGCCGTGCGGCCTACGAGCAGTACTTC. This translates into CASSRAAYEQYF.

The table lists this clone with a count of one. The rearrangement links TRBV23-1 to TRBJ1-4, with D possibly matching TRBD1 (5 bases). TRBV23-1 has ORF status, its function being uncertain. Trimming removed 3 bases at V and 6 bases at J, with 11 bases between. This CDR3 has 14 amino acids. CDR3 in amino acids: CASSHREVDEKLFF. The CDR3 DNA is TGCGCCAGCAGTCACAGGGAAGTCGATGAAAAACTGTTTTTT.

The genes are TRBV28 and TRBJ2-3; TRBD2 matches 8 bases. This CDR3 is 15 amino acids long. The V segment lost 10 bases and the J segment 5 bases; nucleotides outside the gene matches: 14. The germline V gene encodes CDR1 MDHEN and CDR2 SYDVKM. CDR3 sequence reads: CATTIDGRALDTQYF. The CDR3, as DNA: TGTGCCACGACTATAGACGGGAGGGCCCTAGATACGCAGTATTTT.

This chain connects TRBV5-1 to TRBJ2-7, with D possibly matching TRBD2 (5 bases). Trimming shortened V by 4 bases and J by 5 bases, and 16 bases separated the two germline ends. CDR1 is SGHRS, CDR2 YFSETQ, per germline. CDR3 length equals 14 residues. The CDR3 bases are TGCGCCAGCAGCGCTGGAGGAAGCGTCGACGAGCAGTACTTC. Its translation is CASSAGGSVDEQYF.

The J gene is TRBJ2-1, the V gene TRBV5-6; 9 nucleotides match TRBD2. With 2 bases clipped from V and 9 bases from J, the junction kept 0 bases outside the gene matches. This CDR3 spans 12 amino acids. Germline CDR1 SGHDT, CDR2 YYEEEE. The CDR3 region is CASSLAGGEQFF. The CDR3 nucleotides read TGTGCCAGCAGCTTAGCGGGAGGTGAGCAGTTCTTC.

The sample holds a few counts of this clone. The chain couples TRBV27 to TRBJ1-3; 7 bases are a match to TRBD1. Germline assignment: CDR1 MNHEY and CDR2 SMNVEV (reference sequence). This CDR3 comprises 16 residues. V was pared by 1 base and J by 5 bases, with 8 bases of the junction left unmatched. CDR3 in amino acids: CASSLLEGAIRNTIYF. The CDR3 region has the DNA TGTGCCAGCAGTTTATTGGAGGGGGCTATCAGAAACACCATATATTTT.

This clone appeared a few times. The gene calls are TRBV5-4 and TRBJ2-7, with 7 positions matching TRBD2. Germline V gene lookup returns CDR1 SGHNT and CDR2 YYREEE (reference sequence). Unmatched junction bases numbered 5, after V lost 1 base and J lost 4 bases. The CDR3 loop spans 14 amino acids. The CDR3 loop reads CASSLKASGYEQYF. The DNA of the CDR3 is TGTGCCAGCAGCTTGAAGGCTAGCGGTTACGAGCAGTACTTC.

CDR3 nucleotides: TGTGCCTGGAGCTTGGGCTTCGGCACCTACGAGCAGTACTTC. Translating gives CAWSLGFGTYEQYF. V usage is TRBV30 and J usage is TRBJ2-7; D is unresolved. The CDR3 has 14 amino acids. The V end was cut by 3 bases, the J end by 2 bases, with 14 bases between. Germline V gives CDR1 GTSNPN, CDR2 SVGIG (reference sequence).

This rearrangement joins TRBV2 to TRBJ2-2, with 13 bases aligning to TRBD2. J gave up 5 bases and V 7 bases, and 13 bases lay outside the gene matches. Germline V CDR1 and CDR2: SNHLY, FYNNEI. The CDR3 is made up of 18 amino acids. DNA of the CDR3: TGTGCCAGCATTAAAACCGGGACTAGCGGGATTTGGACCGGGGAGCTGTTTTTT. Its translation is CASIKTGTSGIWTGELFF. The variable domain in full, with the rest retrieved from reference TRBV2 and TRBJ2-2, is EPEVTQTPSHQVTQMGQEVILRCVPISNHLYFYWYRQILGQKVEFLVSFYNNEISEKSEIFDDQFSVERPDGSNFTLKIRSTKLEDSAMYFCASIKTGTSGIWTGELFFGEGSRLTVL.

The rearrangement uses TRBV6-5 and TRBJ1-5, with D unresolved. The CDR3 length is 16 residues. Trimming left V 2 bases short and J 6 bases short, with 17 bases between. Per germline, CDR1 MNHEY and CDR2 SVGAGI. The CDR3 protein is CASSYAPDTFPQPQHF. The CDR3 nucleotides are TGTGCCAGCAGTTACGCGCCTGACACTTTCCCTCAGCCCCAGCATTTT.